One and the same sample provided the 29 T cell receptor beta chains below, sequenced in a study of T cells in Graves' hyperthyroidism and ophthalmopathy. It was RNA transcripts that yielded the amplified TCR beta CDR3 regions. The HTBI primer set drove a first-round RT-PCR of the TCR CDR3. TCRdb reprocessed the multiplex PCR reads via MiXCR and lists one record per CDR3 protein. This sample yields around 600,000 distinct CDR3 sequences, of which approximately 15% are seen a single time; roughly 7% belongs to the top ten. Sequencing used blood. These receptors all come from a woman younger than 35 with Graves' ophthalmopathy.

The chain carries TRBV29-1 and TRBJ2-2; tentatively, D is TRBD1 (5 bases). The V gene lost 7 bases and the J gene lost 0 bases, with 15 bases spanning the gap. Germline V CDR1 and CDR2: SQVTM, ANQGSEA. This CDR3 comprises 15 residues. The CDR3, as DNA: TGCAGCGCGAGCGAACAGGCTTCGAACACCGGGGAGCTGTTTTTT. Protein product: CSASEQASNTGELFF.

This clonotype was detected many times. The rearrangement links TRBV10-2 to TRBJ2-7, with a tentative D call TRBD2 (6 bases). The CDR3 has 15 amino acids. CDR1 and CDR2 from the germline V gene are WSHSY and SAAADI. V was clipped by 8 bases and J by 4 bases, with 21 bases between them. The CDR3 is CASRQGIVREYEQYF. CDR3 in DNA: TGCGCCAGCCGTCAAGGGATCGTTCGGGAGTACGAGCAGTACTTC.

The gene calls are TRBV4-3 and TRBJ2-1; D is unresolved. From germline, CDR1 is LGHNA and CDR2 YSLEER. The CDR3 contains 14 residues. V dropped 5 bases and J dropped 6 bases, with 14 bases sitting between them. For the CDR3, the DNA is TGCGCCAGCAGCTCCCGTGTGGAGTTCAATGAGCAGTTCTTC. Encoded protein: CASSSRVEFNEQFF.

This clonotype was found many times. The V and J genes are TRBV28 and TRBJ2-1; 9 bases agree with TRBD2. The CDR3 sequence is 14 residues long. Unmatched junction bases numbered 7, after V lost 3 bases and J lost 10 bases. Germline-derived CDR1 and CDR2 are MDHEN and SYDVKM. CDR3 bases: TGTGCCAGCAGTTTCCCGGGACTAGCCCAGGAGCAGTTCTTC. Its translation is CASSFPGLAQEQFF.

At least ten counts were recorded for this clonotype. This chain joins TRBV3-1 and TRBJ1-2; tentative D call: TRBD1 (6 bases). Between the trimmed V and J ends, which lost 4 bases and 7 bases, there was a span of 13 bases. The CDR3 loop spans 13 amino acids. Germline V gene sequence: CDR1 LGHDT, CDR2 YNNKEL (reference sequence). CDR3 region: CASSLFRGGGYTF. DNA for the CDR3: TGTGCCAGCAGCCTCTTCAGGGGAGGTGGCTACACCTTC.

This clonotype was detected ten times or more. The CDR3: CAIKGGNVNEQFF. The CDR3 nucleotides are TGTGCCATCAAGGGCGGGAATGTGAATGAGCAGTTCTTC. The J gene is TRBJ2-1, the V gene TRBV10-3, with D perhaps matching TRBD2 (6 bases). The CDR3 is made up of 13 amino acids. Germline CDR1 is ENHRY and CDR2 is SYGVKD. Deletions cut 7 bases from V and 7 bases from J, with 14 bases between.

This clonotype was observed at least ten times. The CDR3 spells CASSPGPPGANTEAFF. CDR3 bases: TGCGCCAGCAGCCCGGGGCCCCCAGGGGCCAACACTGAAGCTTTCTTT. The gene calls are TRBV4-1 and TRBJ1-1, with a weak D call TRBD1 (6 bases). Between the trimmed V and J ends, which lost 4 bases and 2 bases, there was a span of 17 bases. The CDR3 has 16 residues. Germline V gene sequence: CDR1 MGHRA, CDR2 YSYEKL.

This clonotype was counted a few times. This chain uses TRBV3-1 with TRBJ1-1, with a possible D match to TRBD1 (6 bases). Between the trimmed V and J ends, which lost 5 bases and 4 bases, there was a span of 26 bases. Germline-derived CDR1 and CDR2 are LGHDT and YNNKEL (reference sequence). This CDR3 is 18 amino acids long. CDR3 sequence: CASSLQTSGTRGSTEAFF. The CDR3 DNA is TGTGCCAGCAGCTTGCAAACAAGCGGGACCAGGGGTTCCACTGAAGCTTTCTTT.

This clonotype was seen a handful of times. This chain uses TRBV5-1 with TRBJ2-7; 13 bases match TRBD2. After removal of 2 bases from V and 7 bases from J, the junction contained 6 bases not matched to a gene. Germline V gives CDR1 SGHRS, CDR2 YFSETQ. The CDR3 runs 15 residues. The chain's CDR3 is CASSFGTSGKVEQYF. As DNA, the CDR3 is TGCGCCAGCAGCTTCGGGACTAGCGGGAAGGTGGAGCAGTACTTC.

The chain recombines TRBV10-3 with TRBJ2-5; D may match TRBD1 or TRBD2 (5 bases each). CDR1 is ENHRY, CDR2 SYGVKD, per germline. V was clipped by 11 bases and J by 5 bases, with 15 bases between them. The CDR3 totals 12 residues. CDR3 sequence: CAAGTGGETQYF. CDR3 nucleotide sequence: TGTGCCGCCGGGACGGGCGGGGAGACCCAGTACTTC.

This clonotype was counted many times. The chain combines TRBV29-1 with TRBJ1-5; D gene uncertain. The length of the CDR3 is 12 residues. Trimming removed 6 bases from V and 2 bases from J, with 8 bases in between. In germline, CDR1 is SQVTM, CDR2 ANQGSEA. CDR3: CSVKAGNQPQHF. CDR3 coding DNA: TGCAGCGTAAAGGCAGGCAATCAGCCCCAGCATTTT.

This rearrangement joins TRBV7-9 to TRBJ1-5; D not certain. CDR1 and CDR2 from the germline V gene are SEHNR and FQNEAQ (reference sequence). There are 15 residues in the CDR3. V was shortened by 5 bases and J by 1 base, with 12 bases between the two germline ends. The CDR3 protein is CASSVDTTSNQPQHF. The CDR3 nucleotides read TGTGCCAGCAGCGTAGACACCACAAGCAATCAGCCCCAGCATTTT.

This clonotype occurred many times. The genes are TRBV27 and TRBJ2-1; D may correspond to TRBD1 or TRBD2 (5 bases each). CDR1 and CDR2 (germline): MNHEY, SMNVEV (reference sequence). Trimming pared 5 bases from V and 0 bases from J, leaving 11 bases between. This CDR3 is 15 amino acids long. The CDR3 nucleotides are TGTGCCAGCAGTAATAAGGGGAGCTCCTACAATGAGCAGTTCTTC. The encoded protein is CASSNKGSSYNEQFF.

The chain has TRBV24-1 and TRBJ2-6; 9 nucleotides line up with TRBD1. V gave up 6 bases and J gave up 0 bases; unmatched junction bases: 8. CDR3 length: 18 residues. Germline CDR1 is KGHDR and CDR2 is SFDVKD. The CDR3 region has the DNA TGTGCCACCAGTTCTCGGTACAGGGGGCCCTCTGGGGCCAACGTCCTGACTTTC. Protein sequence: CATSSRYRGPSGANVLTF.

This clonotype has at least ten counts. The genes are TRBV20-1 and TRBJ2-2; D call uncertain. Germline V gene data show CDR1 as DFQATT and CDR2 as SNEGSKA (reference sequence). The CDR3 consists of 12 residues. V lost 2 bases, J lost 3 bases, and 4 bases lay in between. CDR3 in amino acids: CSARQHTGELFF. The CDR3 nucleotides are TGCAGTGCTAGACAGCACACCGGGGAGCTGTTTTTT.

In its sample, this clonotype was seen many times. The chain combines TRBV13 with TRBJ2-3; TRBD2 matches at 11 bases. The CDR3 extends over 15 amino acids. Germline CDR1 PRHDT, CDR2 FYEKMQ (reference sequence). The junction had 8 bases not matched to a gene; V was cut back by 10 bases and J by 2 bases. The CDR3 here is CATPLAGGPTDTQYF. CDR3 sequence (DNA): TGTGCCACCCCGCTAGCGGGAGGACCCACAGATACGCAGTATTTT.

This clonotype has ten or more counts. The chain employs TRBV30 and TRBJ1-1; D gene ambiguous. The CDR3 runs 12 residues. Germline V lookup: CDR1 GTSNPN, CDR2 SVGIG (reference sequence). Trimming removed 8 bases at V and 3 bases at J, with 13 bases between. CDR3 loop: CALRTGDTEAFF. CDR3 in DNA: TGTGCCCTGAGGACCGGTGACACTGAAGCTTTCTTT.

This clonotype was picked up many times. The chain employs TRBV12-3 or TRBV12-4 and TRBJ2-2, with D hard to call. The CDR3 spans 15 residues. Trimming shortened V by 6 bases and J by 7 bases, and 18 bases separated the two germline ends. The CDR3 DNA follows: TGTGCCAGCAGCCCCTGGCTTGCGGAAGGCGGGGAGCTGTTTTTT. Its translation is CASSPWLAEGGELFF.

This clonotype was counted many times. The chain links TRBV7-2 to TRBJ1-3, with D maybe TRBD1 (5 bases). The V end was cut by 5 bases, the J end by 7 bases, with 21 bases between. Germline-derived CDR1 and CDR2 are SGHTA and FQGNSA. This CDR3 comprises 16 residues. Written as DNA, the CDR3 is TGTGCCAGCAGCCTTGCCGGAGGACACGGCGGGAACACCATATATTTT. This codes for CASSLAGGHGGNTIYF. The full variable domain, in which reference TRBV7-2 and TRBJ1-3 provide the parts outside the CDR3, is GAGVSQSPSNKVTEKGKDVELRCDPISGHTALYWYRQSLGQGLEFLIYFQGNSAPDKSGLPSDRFSAERTGGSVSTLTIQRTQQEDSAVYLCASSLAGGHGGNTIYFGEGSWLTVV.

V is TRBV5-6 and J is TRBJ1-4; 9 nucleotides match TRBD1. Trimming at V came to 4 bases and at J to 7 bases, leaving 5 bases not matched to a gene. Germline V gene lookup returns CDR1 SGHDT and CDR2 YYEEEE. The CDR3 extends over 14 amino acids. In DNA, the CDR3 is TGTGCCAGCAGCACCGGGACAGGGACTGAAAAACTGTTTTTT. It encodes CASSTGTGTEKLFF.

This clonotype was seen repeatedly, ten times or more. The chain employs TRBV30 and TRBJ2-3; the D is unclear. CDR1 and CDR2 (germline): GTSNPN, SVGIG (reference sequence). The CDR3 is made up of 13 amino acids. Trimming removed 3 bases from V and 2 bases from J, with 9 bases in between. The CDR3 region has the DNA TGTGCCTGGAGAATCGCAGCCACAGATACGCAGTATTTT. Its protein product is CAWRIAATDTQYF.

Many counts were recorded for this clonotype. The chain carries TRBV6-5 and TRBJ1-1; 8 nucleotides align to TRBD1. With V trimmed by 2 bases and J by 1 base, 6 bases remained unmatched. This CDR3 has 16 amino acids. Germline values: CDR1 MNHEY, CDR2 SVGAGI. CDR3 in DNA: TGTGCCAGCAGTTACGCAGAAGACAGGGGGAACACTGAAGCTTTCTTT. Its protein is CASSYAEDRGNTEAFF.

This clonotype was found many times. V gene TRBV27 combines with J gene TRBJ2-5; D uncertain. V lost 3 bases, J lost 5 bases, and 10 bases lay in between. Per germline, CDR1 MNHEY and CDR2 SMNVEV (reference sequence). This CDR3 comprises 13 residues. CDR3: CASSFTVEETQYF. The CDR3, as DNA: TGTGCCAGCAGTTTTACAGTGGAGGAGACCCAGTACTTC.

This clonotype has at least ten counts. This chain links TRBV29-1 with TRBJ2-5; D is perhaps TRBD1 (5 bases). The CDR3 covers 15 residues. Germline loops: CDR1 SQVTM, CDR2 ANQGSEA. With 8 bases removed from V and 1 base from J, the gap between germline ends came to 20 bases. The CDR3 sequence is CSPHLAGQGQETQYF. In DNA, the CDR3 is TGCAGCCCCCATTTGGCAGGGCAAGGCCAAGAGACCCAGTACTTC.

This clonotype has just a few counts. Just one base apart from a much larger clone, this may be a read error. This rearrangement joins TRBV30 to TRBJ1-2; D not certain. CDR3 length equals 11 residues. Germline values: CDR1 GTSNPN, CDR2 SVGIG (reference sequence). The CDR3 sequence is CAWGVDYGYTF. The CDR3 coding sequence is TGTGCCTGGGGTGTGGACTATGGCTACACCTTC.

This clonotype was seen ten or more times. The junction does not match germline at one end; this may be a read error. The genes are TRBV12-3 or TRBV12-4 and TRBJ1-2; tentative D call: TRBD1 (6 bases). CDR3 length: 15 amino acids. The CDR3 DNA reads as TGTGCCAGCACGTCTCCTACGGGGGCAAACTATAGCTACACCTTC. Residues: CASTSPTGANYSYTF.

This clonotype showed up many times. The chain employs TRBV20-1 and TRBJ2-3; 9 bases agree with TRBD1. The CDR3 has 13 residues. J lost 6 bases, V lost 5 bases, and 6 bases had no gene match. Germline V lookup: CDR1 DFQATT, CDR2 SNEGSKA (reference sequence). The chain's CDR3 is CSALQGALDTQYF. CDR3 nucleotide sequence: TGCAGTGCTTTACAGGGGGCGCTGGATACGCAGTATTTT.

This clonotype occurred many times. This rearrangement joins TRBV9 to TRBJ1-6; tentatively, D is TRBD1 (5 bases). The ends were cut back, 7 bases at V and 8 bases at J, with 13 bases in the middle. From germline, CDR1 is SGDLS and CDR2 YYNGEE. The CDR3 sequence is 13 residues long. The CDR3 region is CASAHGGYSPLHF. CDR3 bases: TGTGCCAGCGCTCACGGGGGTTATTCACCCCTCCACTTT. Full variable domain (rest looked up from reference TRBV9 and TRBJ1-6): DSGVTQTPKHLITATGQRVTLRCSPRSGDLSVYWYQQSLDQGLQFLIQYYNGEERAKGNILERFSAQQFPDLHSELNLSSLELGDSALYFCASAHGGYSPLHFGNGTRLTVT.

There are many counts of this clonotype. V usage is TRBV3-1 and J usage is TRBJ1-3; possible D gene TRBD1, 5 bases. V was shortened by 0 bases and J by 2 bases, with 14 bases between the two germline ends. CDR3 length: 17 amino acids. Germline V CDR1 and CDR2: LGHDT, YNNKEL (reference sequence). CDR3 sequence reads: CASSQDVWAGAGNTIYF. The CDR3 DNA reads as TGTGCCAGCAGCCAAGACGTATGGGCGGGGGCTGGAAACACCATATATTTT. The full variable domain, rest sourced from reference TRBV3-1 and TRBJ1-3, is DTAVSQTPKYLVTQMGNDKSIKCEQNLGHDTMYWYKQDSKKFLKIMFSYNNKELIINETVPNRFSPKSPDKAHLNLHINSLELGDSAVYFCASSQDVWAGAGNTIYFGEGSWLTVV.